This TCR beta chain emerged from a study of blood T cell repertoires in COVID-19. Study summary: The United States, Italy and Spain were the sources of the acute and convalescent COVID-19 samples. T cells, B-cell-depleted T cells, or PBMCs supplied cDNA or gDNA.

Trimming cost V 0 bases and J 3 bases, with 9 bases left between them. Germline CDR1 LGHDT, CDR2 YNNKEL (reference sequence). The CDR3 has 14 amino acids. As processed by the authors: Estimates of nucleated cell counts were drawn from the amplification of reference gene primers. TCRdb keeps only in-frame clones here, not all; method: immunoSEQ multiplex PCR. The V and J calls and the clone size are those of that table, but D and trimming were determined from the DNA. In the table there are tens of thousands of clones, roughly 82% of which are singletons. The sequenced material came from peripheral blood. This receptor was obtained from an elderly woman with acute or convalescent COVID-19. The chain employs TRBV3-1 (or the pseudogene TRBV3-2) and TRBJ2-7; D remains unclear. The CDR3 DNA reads TGTGCCAGCAGCCAAGATCTAACAGTCTACGAGCAGTACTTC. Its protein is CASSQDLTVYEQYF.